A selection of T cell receptor beta chains follows, all from one sample in a study of T cells in Graves' hyperthyroidism and ophthalmopathy. TCRdb reanalysed the multiplex PCR reads using MiXCR and keeps one entry per CDR3 protein. The sample lists hundreds of thousands of distinct CDR3 sequences; 15% to 19% were seen once. The material sequenced was blood. The receptors shown here come from a young woman with Graves' hyperthyroidism. Both conserved end residues are part of each CDR3. Fields, in order: V gene, J gene, clone size, CDR3 length, D gene, CDR3 DNA, CDR3 protein. D genes are given only for firm matches. A row's size may be missing; if present it is once, few, many or a size class.

TRBV20-1,TRBJ2-7,.,13,.,TGCAGTGCTAGAGATCCCCCGCGACTCGAGCAGTACTTC,CSARDPPRLEQYF
TRBV19,TRBJ1-1,few,15,TRBD1,TGTGCCAGTAGCCCCGACAGGGTTGGGTCGAGTGAAGCTTTCTTT,CASSPDRVGSSEAFF
TRBV7-8,TRBJ2-3,.,13,.,TGTGCCAGCAGCTTATCCCCCACTAACCGCGGGTATTTT,CASSLSPTNRGYF
TRBV19,TRBJ1-1,few,13,.,TGTGCCAGTACCGAGGGCCGTTTCGCTGAAGCTTTCTTT,CASTEGRFAEAFF
TRBV20-1,TRBJ1-2,.,12,.,TGCAGTGCTTGCGGGGACGACTATGGCTACACCTTC,CSACGDDYGYTF
TRBV7-2,TRBJ2-3,many,14,.,TGTGCCAGCAGTCCAGGGCCTAGCACAGATACGCAGTATTTT,CASSPGPSTDTQYF
TRBV28,TRBJ1-2,.,14,.,TGTGCCAGCAGCGTAGCAGCGTTAGGCGATGGCTACACCTTC,CASSVAALGDGYTF
TRBV12-3/TRBV12-4,TRBJ2-7,many,15,.,TGTGCCAGCAGTTATGAGTCCTATCCCTCCTACGAGCAGTACTTC,CASSYESYPSYEQYF
TRBV20-1,TRBJ2-6,many,16,.,TGCAGTGCGCGGGTTCTAGGGGAACCGGGGGCCAACGTCCTGACTTTC,CSARVLGEPGANVLTF
TRBV11-2,TRBJ2-5,many,15,.,TGTGCCAGCAGCTTCTCCGTGGGACTGCCGGAGACCCAGTACTTC,CASSFSVGLPETQYF
TRBV12-3/TRBV12-4,TRBJ1-1,few,14,.,TGTGCCAGCAGACTCCGGGGCCGGGGGACTGAAGCTTTCTTT,CASRLRGRGTEAFF
TRBV10-2,TRBJ1-1,many,15,TRBD1,TGCGCCAGCACCTCCCCCATTGGACAGGGGCGTGAAGCTTTCTTT,CASTSPIGQGREAFF
TRBV4-1,TRBJ1-3,.,17,.,TGCGCCAGCAGCCCATCGGCCCTCAGGGACTCTGGAAACACCATATATTTT,CASSPSALRDSGNTIYF
TRBV5-1,TRBJ1-1,many,15,TRBD1,TGCGCCAGCAGCGGACGGACAGGGGTGGACACTGAAGCTTTCTTT,CASSGRTGVDTEAFF
TRBV6-1,TRBJ2-7,many,11,TRBD2,TGTACTAGCGGGAGAGGTTACGAGCAGTACTTC,CTSGRGYEQYF
TRBV19,TRBJ2-1,.,17,.,TGTGCCAGTAGTAAACCCCGCACAGGGTTAAACTACAATGAGCAGTTCTTC,CASSKPRTGLNYNEQFF
TRBV6-4,TRBJ1-2,once,15,TRBD1,TGTGCCAGCAGTCCCTCCGTGACAGGGGGCACTGGCTACACCTTC,CASSPSVTGGTGYTF
TRBV6-1,TRBJ2-7,.,14,TRBD1,TGTGCCAGCAGCGGGACAGGGGGCATCTACGAGCAGTACTTC,CASSGTGGIYEQYF
TRBV12-3/TRBV12-4,TRBJ2-7,.,15,.,TGTGCCAGCAGTGCGCTGACAAGGAGCTCCTACGAGCAGTACTTC,CASSALTRSSYEQYF
TRBV5-8,TRBJ1-1,.,14,.,TGTGCCAGCGATTGGGGCAGCACGAACACTGAAGCTTTCTTT,CASDWGSTNTEAFF
TRBV28,TRBJ2-1,many,15,.,TGTGCCAGCAGGCAGCAAGACTATTACTACAATGAGCAGTTCTTC,CASRQQDYYYNEQFF